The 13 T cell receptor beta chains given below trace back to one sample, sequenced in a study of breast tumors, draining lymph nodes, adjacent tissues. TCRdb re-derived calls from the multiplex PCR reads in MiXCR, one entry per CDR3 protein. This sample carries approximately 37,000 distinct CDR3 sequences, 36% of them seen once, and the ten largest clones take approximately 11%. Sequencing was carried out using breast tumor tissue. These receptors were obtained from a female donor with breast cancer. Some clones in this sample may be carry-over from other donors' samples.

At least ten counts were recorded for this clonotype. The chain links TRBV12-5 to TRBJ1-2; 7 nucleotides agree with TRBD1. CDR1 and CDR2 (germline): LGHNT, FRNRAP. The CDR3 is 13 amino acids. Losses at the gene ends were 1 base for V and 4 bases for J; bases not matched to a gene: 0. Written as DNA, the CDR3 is TGTGCTAGTGGTTTGGGACAGGGCTATGGCTACACCTTC. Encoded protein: CASGLGQGYGYTF.

The CDR3 here is CASSGTGGHSPLHF. The CDR3 region has the DNA TGTGCCAGCAGTGGGACAGGGGGGCATTCACCCCTCCACTTT. V and J are TRBV11-3 and TRBJ1-6; 11 bases line up with TRBD1. This CDR3 is 14 amino acids long. CDR1 and CDR2 from the germline V gene are SGHNT and YENEEA. V was clipped by 6 bases and J by 8 bases; unmatched bases: 3. Full variable domain (outside the CDR3, taken from reference TRBV11-3 and TRBJ1-6): EAGVVQSPRYKIIEKKQPVAFWCNPISGHNTLYWYLQNLGQGPELLIRYENEEAVDDSQLPKDRFSAERLKGVDSTLKIQPAELGDSAVYLCASSGTGGHSPLHFGNGTRLTVT.

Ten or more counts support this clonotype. CDR3 DNA: TGTGCCACTACGGGACAGGCGAACACCGGGGAGCTGTTTTTT. Its translation is CATTGQANTGELFF. This chain joins TRBV24-1 and TRBJ2-2; 8 bases fit TRBD1. CDR3 size: 14 residues. The trim removed 10 bases at V and 0 bases at J, leaving 3 bases unmatched. In germline, CDR1 is KGHDR, CDR2 SFDVKD.

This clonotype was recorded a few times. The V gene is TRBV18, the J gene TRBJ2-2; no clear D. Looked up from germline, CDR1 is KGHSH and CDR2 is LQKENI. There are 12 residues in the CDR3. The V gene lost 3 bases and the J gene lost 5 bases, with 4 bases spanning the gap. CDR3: CASSPATGELFF. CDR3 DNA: TGTGCCAGCTCACCTGCGACCGGGGAGCTGTTTTTT.

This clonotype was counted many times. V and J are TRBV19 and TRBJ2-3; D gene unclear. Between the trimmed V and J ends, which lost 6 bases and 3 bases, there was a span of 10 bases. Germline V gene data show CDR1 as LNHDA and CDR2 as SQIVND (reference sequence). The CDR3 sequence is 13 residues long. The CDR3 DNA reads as TGTGCCAGTAGCCTAGTTCCGACAGATACGCAGTATTTT. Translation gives CASSLVPTDTQYF.

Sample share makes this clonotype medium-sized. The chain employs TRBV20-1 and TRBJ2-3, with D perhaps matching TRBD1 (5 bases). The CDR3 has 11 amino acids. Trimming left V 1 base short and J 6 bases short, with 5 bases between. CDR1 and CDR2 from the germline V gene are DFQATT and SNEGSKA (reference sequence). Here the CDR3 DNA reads TGCAGTGCTAGAGGGGGCGATACGCAGTATTTT. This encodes CSARGGDTQYF.

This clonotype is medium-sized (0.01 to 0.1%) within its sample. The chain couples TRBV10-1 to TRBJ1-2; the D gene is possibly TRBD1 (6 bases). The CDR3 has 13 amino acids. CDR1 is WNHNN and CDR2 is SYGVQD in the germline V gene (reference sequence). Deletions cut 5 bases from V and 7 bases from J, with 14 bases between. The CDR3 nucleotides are TGCGCCAGCAGTCCCACAGGGCGAAGTGGCTACACCTTC. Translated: CASSPTGRSGYTF.

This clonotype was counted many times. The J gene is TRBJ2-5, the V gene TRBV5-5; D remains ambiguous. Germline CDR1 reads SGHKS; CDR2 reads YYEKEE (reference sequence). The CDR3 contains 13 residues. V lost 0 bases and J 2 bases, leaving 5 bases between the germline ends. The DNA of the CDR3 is TGTGCCAGCAGCTTGGGGCCACAAGAGACCCAGTACTTC. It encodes CASSLGPQETQYF.

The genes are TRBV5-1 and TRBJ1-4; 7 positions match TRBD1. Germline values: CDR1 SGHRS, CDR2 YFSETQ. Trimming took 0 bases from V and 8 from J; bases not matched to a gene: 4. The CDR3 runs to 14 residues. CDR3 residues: CASSLGQGAEKLFF. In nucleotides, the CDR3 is TGCGCCAGCAGCTTGGGACAGGGTGCAGAAAAACTGTTTTTT. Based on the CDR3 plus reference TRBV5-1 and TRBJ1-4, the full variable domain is KAGVTQTPRYLIKTRGQQVTLSCSPISGHRSVSWYQQTPGQGLQFLFEYFSETQRNKGNFPGRFSGRQFSNSRSEMNVSTLELGDSALYLCASSLGQGAEKLFFGSGTQLSVL.

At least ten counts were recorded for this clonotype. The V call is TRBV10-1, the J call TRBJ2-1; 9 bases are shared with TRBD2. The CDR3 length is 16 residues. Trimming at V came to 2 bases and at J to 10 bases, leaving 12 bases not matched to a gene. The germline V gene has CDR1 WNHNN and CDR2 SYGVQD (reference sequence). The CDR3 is CASSEPGAGGPREQFF. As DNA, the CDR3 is TGCGCCAGCAGTGAGCCGGGGGCGGGAGGGCCGAGGGAGCAGTTCTTC.

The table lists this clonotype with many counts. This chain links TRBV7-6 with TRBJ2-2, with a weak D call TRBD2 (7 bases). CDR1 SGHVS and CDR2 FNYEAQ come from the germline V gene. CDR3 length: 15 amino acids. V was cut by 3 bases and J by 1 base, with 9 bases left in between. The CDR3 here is CASSFRGGNTGELFF. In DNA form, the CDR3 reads TGTGCCAGCAGCTTTAGGGGGGGGAACACCGGGGAGCTGTTTTTT. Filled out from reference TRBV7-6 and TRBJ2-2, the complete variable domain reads GAGVSQSPRYKVTKRGQDVALRCDPISGHVSLYWYRQALGQGPEFLTYFNYEAQQDKSGLPNDRFSAERPEGSISTLTIQRTEQRDSAMYRCASSFRGGNTGELFFGEGSRLTVL.

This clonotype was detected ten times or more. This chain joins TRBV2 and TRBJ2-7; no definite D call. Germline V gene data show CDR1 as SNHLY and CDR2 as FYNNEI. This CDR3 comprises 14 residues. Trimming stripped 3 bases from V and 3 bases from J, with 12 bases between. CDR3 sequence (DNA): TGTGCCAGCAGTGAGGTCAGAGTGGTCTACGAGCAGTACTTC. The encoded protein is CASSEVRVVYEQYF.

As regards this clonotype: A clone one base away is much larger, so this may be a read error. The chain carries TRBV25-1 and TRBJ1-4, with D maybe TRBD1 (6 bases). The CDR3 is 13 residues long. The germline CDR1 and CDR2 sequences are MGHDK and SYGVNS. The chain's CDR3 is CACSRGAGEKLFF. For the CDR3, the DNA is TGTGCCTGCAGTCGGGGGGCGGGAGAAAAACTGTTTTTT.